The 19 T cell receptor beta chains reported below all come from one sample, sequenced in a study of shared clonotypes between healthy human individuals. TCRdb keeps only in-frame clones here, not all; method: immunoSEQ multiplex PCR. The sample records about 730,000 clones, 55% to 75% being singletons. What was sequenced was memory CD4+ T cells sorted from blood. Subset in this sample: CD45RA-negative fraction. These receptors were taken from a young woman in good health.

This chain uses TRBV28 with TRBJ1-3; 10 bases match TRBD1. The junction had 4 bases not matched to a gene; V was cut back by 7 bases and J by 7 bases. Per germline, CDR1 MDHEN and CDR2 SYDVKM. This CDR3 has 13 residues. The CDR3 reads CASNLDRGNTIYF. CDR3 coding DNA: TGTGCCAGCAACCTGGACAGGGGGAACACCATATATTTT.

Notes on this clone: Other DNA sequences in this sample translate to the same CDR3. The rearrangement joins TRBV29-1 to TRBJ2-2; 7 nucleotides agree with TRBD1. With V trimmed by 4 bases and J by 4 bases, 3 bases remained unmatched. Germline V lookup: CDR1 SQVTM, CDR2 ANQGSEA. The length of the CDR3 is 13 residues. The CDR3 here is CSVVTGPTGELFF. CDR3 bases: TGCAGCGTTGTGACAGGGCCCACCGGGGAGCTGTTTTTT.

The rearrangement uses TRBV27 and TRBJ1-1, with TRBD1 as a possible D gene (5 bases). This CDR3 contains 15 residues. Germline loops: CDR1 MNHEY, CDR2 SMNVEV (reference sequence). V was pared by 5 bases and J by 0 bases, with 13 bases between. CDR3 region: CASSRDGSMNTEAFF. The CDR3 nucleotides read TGTGCCAGCAGTCGGGACGGTTCGATGAACACTGAAGCTTTCTTT.

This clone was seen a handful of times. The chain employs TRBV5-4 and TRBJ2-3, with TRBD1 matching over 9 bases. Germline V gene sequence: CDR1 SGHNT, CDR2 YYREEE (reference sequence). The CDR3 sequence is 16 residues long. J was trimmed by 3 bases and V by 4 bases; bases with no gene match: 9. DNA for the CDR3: TGTGCCAGCAGCGTCCGGGACAGGGTGGGGACAGATACGCAGTATTTT. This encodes CASSVRDRVGTDTQYF.

The CDR3 sequence is CATGRGTGQGYTF. The CDR3 DNA is TGTGCCACCGGTCGGGGGACGGGGCAGGGCTACACCTTC. The chain links TRBV25-1 to TRBJ1-2; possible D gene TRBD1, 5 bases. The V end lost 10 bases, the J end lost 8 bases, and 20 bases lay between the germline ends. Germline CDR1 and CDR2: MGHDK and SYGVNS. CDR3 length equals 13 residues.

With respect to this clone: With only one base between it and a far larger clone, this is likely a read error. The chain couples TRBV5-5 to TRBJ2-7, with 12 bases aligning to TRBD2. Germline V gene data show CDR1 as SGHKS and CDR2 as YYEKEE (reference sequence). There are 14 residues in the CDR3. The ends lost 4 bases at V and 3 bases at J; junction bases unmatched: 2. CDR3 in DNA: TGTGCCAGCAGCGGGGGACTAGCGGGCTACGAGCAGTACTTC. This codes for CASSGGLAGYEQYF.

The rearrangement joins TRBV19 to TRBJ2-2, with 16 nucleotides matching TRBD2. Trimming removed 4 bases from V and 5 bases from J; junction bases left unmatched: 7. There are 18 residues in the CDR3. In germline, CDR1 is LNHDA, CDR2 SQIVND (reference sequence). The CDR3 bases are TGTGCCAGTAGTAAGGGACTAGCGGGAGGGCCGGGAACCGGGGAGCTGTTTTTT. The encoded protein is CASSKGLAGGPGTGELFF.

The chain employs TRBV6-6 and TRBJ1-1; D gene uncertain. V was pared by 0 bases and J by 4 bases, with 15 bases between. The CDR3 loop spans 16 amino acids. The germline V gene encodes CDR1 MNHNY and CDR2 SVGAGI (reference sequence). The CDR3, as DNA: TGTGCCAGCAGTTACTCGATCACGGACTGGGGCACTGAAGCTTTCTTT. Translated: CASSYSITDWGTEAFF.

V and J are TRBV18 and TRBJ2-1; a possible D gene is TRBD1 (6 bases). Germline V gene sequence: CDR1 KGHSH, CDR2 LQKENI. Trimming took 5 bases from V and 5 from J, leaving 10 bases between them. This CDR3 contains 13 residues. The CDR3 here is CASSLQGHNEQFF. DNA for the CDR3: TGTGCCAGCTCATTACAGGGTCACAATGAGCAGTTCTTC.

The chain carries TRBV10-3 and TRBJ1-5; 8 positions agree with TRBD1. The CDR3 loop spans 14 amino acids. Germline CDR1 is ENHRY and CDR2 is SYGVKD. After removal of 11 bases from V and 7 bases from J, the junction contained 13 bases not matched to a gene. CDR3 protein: CASSGGEAWQPQHF. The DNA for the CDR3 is TGTGCCTCATCAGGGGGCGAGGCGTGGCAGCCCCAGCATTTT.

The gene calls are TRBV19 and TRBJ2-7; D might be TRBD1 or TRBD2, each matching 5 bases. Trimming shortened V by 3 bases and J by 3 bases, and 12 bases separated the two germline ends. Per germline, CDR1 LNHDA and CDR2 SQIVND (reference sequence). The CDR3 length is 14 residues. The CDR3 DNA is TGTGCCAGTAGTATCCGGGACGGGGACTACGAGCAGTACTTC. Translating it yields CASSIRDGDYEQYF. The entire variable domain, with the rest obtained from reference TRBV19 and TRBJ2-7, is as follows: DGGITQSPKYLFRKEGQNVTLSCEQNLNHDAMYWYRQDPGQGLRLIYYSQIVNDFQKGDIAEGYSVSREKKESFPLTVTSAQKNPTAFYLCASSIRDGDYEQYFGPGTRLTVT.

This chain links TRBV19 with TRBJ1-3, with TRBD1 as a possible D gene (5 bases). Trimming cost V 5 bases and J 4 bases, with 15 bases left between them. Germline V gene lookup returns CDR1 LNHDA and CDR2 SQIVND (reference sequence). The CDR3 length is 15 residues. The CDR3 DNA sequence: TGTGCCAGTAGTCCCGGACATTCGGAAGGAAACACCATATATTTT. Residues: CASSPGHSEGNTIYF. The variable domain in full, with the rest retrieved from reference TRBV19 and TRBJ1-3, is DGGITQSPKYLFRKEGQNVTLSCEQNLNHDAMYWYRQDPGQGLRLIYYSQIVNDFQKGDIAEGYSVSREKKESFPLTVTSAQKNPTAFYLCASSPGHSEGNTIYFGEGSWLTVV.

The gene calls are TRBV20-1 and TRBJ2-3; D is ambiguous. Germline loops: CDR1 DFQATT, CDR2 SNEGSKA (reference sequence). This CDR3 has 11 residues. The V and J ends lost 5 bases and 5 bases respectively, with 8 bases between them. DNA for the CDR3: TGCAGTGCTCTTAGAAGAGATACGCAGTATTTT. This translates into CSALRRDTQYF.

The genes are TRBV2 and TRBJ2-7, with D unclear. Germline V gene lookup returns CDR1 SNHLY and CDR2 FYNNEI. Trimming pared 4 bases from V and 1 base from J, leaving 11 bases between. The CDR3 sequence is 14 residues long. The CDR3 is CASSVITVSYEQYF. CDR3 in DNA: TGTGCCAGCAGTGTCATCACCGTTTCCTACGAGCAGTACTTC.

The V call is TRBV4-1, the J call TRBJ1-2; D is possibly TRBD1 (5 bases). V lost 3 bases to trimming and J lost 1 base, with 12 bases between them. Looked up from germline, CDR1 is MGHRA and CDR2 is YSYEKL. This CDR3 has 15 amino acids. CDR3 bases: TGCGCCAGCAGCCAGGGTGGGGACCGTAACTATGGCTACACCTTC. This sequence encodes CASSQGGDRNYGYTF.

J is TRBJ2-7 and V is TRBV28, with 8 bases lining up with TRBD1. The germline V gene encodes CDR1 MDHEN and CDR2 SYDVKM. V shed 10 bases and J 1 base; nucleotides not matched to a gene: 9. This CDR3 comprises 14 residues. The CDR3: CATLTGTGSYEQYF. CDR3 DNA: TGTGCCACCCTTACCGGGACAGGATCCTACGAGCAGTACTTC.

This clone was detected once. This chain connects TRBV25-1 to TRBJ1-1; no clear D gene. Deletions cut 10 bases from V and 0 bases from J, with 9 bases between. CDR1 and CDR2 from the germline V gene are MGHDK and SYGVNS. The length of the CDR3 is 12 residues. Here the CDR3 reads CATRALNTEAFF. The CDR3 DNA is TGTGCCACTCGGGCCCTGAACACTGAAGCTTTCTTT.

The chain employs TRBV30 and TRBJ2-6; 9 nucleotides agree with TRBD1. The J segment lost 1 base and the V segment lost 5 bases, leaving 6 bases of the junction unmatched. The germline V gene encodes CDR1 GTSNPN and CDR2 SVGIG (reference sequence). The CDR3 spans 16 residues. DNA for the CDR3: TGTGCCTGGGCGGGACAGGGAGGGTCTGGGGCCAACGTCCTGACTTTC. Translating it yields CAWAGQGGSGANVLTF.

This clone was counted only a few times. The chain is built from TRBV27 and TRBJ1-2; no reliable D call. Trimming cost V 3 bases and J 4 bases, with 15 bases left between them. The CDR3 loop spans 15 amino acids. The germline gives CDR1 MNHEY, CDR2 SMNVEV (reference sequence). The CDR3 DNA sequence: TGTGCCAGCAGTTTTAAGCCGGGCGAGGTCTATGGCTACACCTTC. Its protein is CASSFKPGEVYGYTF.